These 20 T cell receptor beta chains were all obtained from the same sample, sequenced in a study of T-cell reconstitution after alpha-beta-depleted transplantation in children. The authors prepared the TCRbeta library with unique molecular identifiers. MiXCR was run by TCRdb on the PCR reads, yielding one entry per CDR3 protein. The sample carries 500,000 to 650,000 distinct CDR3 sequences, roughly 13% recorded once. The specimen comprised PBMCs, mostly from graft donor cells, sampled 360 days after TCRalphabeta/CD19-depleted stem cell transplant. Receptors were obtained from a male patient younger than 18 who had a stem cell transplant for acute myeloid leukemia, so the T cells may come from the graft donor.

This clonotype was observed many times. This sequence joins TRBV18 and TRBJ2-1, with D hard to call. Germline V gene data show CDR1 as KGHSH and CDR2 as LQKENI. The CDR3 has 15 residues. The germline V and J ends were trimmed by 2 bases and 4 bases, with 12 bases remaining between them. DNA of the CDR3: TGTGCCAGCTCACCAGAGTCGGTCCTATACAATGAGCAGTTCTTC. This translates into CASSPESVLYNEQFF. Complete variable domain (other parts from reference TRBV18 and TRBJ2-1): NAGVMQNPRHLVRRRGQEARLRCSPMKGHSHVYWYRQLPEEGLKFMVYLQKENIIDESGMPKERFSAEFPKEGPSILRIQQVVRGDSAAYFCASSPESVLYNEQFFGPGTRLTVL.

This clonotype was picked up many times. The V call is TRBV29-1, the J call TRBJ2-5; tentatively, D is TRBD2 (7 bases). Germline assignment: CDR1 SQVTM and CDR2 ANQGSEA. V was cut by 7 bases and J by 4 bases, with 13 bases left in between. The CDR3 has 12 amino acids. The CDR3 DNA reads TGCAGCGCCGACGGGGGGCTAGAGACCCAGTACTTC. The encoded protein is CSADGGLETQYF.

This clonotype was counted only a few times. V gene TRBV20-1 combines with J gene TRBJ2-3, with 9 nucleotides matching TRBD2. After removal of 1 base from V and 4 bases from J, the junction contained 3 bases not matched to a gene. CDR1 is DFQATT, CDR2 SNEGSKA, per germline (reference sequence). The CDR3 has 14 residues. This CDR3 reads CSARGAGGPDTQYF. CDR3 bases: TGCAGTGCTAGAGGTGCGGGAGGGCCAGATACGCAGTATTTT.

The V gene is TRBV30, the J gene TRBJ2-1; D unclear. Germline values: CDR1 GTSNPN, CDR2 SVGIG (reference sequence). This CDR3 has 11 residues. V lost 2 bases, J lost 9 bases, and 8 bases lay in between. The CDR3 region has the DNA TGTGCCTGGAGTCAACGACCTGAGCAGTTCTTC. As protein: CAWSQRPEQFF. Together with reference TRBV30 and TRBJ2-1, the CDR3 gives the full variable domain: SQTIHQWPATLVQPVGSPLSLECTVEGTSNPNLYWYRQAAGRGLQLLFYSVGIGQISSEVPQNLSASRPQDRQFILSSKKLLLSDSGFYLCAWSQRPEQFFGPGTRLTVL.

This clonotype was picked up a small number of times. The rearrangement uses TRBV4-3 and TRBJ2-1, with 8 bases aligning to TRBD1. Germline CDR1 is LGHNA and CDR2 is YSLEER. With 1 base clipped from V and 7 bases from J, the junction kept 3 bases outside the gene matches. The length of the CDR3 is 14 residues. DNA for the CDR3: TGCGCCAGCAGCCAAGGGACAGGGATTAATGAGCAGTTCTTC. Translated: CASSQGTGINEQFF.

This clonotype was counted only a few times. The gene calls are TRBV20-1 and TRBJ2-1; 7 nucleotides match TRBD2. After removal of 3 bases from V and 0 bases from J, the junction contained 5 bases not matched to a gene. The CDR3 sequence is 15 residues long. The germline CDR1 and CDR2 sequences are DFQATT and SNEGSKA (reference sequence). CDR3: CSASGGTSSYNEQFF. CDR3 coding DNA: TGCAGTGCTAGCGGGGGGACGAGCTCCTACAATGAGCAGTTCTTC.

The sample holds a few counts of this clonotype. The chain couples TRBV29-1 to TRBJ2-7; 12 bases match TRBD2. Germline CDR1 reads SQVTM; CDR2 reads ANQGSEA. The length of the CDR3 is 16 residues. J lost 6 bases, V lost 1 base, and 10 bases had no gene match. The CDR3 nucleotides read TGCAGCGTTGAAGCCTGGGAGACTAGCGGGAGTGGCGAGCAGTACTTC. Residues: CSVEAWETSGSGEQYF.

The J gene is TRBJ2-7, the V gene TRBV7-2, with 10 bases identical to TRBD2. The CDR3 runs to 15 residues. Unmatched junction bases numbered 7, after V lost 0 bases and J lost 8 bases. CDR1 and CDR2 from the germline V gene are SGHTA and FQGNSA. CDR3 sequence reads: CASSLAELAGNKQYF. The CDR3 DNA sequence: TGTGCCAGCAGCTTAGCTGAACTAGCGGGAAATAAGCAGTACTTC.

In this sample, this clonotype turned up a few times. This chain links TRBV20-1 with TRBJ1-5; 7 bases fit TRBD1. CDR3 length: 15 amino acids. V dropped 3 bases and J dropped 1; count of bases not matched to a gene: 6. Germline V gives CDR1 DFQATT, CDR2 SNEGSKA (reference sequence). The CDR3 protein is CSARVAGGSNQPQHF. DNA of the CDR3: TGCAGTGCTAGGGTCGCAGGGGGGAGCAATCAGCCCCAGCATTTT.

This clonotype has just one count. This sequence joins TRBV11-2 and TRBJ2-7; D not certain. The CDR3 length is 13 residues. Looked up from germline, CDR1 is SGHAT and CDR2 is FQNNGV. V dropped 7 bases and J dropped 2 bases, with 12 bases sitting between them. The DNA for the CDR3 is TGTGCCAGCAATAGCCGGGCTGCCTACGAGCAGTACTTC. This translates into CASNSRAAYEQYF.

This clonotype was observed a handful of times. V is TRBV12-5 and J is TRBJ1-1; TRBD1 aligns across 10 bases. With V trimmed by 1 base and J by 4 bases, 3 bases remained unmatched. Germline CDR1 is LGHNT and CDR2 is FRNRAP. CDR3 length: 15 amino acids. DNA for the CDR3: TGTGCTAGTGGTTTGGGGGGACAGGGGATCACTGAAGCTTTCTTT. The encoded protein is CASGLGGQGITEAFF.

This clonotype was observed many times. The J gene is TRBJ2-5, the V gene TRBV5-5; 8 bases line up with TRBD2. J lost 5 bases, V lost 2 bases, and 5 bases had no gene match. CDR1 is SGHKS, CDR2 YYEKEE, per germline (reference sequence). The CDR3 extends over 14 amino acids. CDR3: CASSLLAAAETQYF. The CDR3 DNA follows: TGTGCCAGCAGCTTACTAGCGGCGGCGGAGACCCAGTACTTC.

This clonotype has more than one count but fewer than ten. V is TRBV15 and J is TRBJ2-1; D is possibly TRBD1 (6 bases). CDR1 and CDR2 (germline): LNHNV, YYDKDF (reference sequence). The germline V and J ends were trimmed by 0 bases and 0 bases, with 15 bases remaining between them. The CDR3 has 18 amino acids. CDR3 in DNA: TGTGCCACCAGCAGAGAGTGGGGGCGGATTAGCTCCTACAATGAGCAGTTCTTC. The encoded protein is CATSREWGRISSYNEQFF.

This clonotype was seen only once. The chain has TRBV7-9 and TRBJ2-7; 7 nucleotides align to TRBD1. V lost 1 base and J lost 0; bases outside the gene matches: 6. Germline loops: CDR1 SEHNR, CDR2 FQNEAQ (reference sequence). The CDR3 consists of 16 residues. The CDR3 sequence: CASSLGGTAISYEQYF. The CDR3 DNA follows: TGTGCCAGCAGCTTAGGAGGGACAGCTATCTCCTACGAGCAGTACTTC. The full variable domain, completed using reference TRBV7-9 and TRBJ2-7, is DTGVSQNPRHKITKRGQNVTFRCDPISEHNRLYWYRQTLGQGPEFLTYFQNEAQLEKSRLLSDRFSAERPKGSFSTLEIQRTEQGDSAMYLCASSLGGTAISYEQYFGPGTRLTVT.

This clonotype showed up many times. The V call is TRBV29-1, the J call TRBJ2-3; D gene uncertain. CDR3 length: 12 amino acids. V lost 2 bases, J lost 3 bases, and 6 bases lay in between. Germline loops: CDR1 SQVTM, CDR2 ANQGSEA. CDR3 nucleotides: TGCAGCGTTGAAATGGGGACAGATACGCAGTATTTT. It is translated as CSVEMGTDTQYF.

CDR3 sequence reads: CATSRERGSYGANVLTF. The CDR3 DNA reads TGTGCCACCAGCAGAGAAAGAGGGTCCTATGGGGCCAACGTCCTGACTTTC. The gene calls are TRBV15 and TRBJ2-6; a weak D match, TRBD2 (5 bases). The ends were cut back, 0 bases at V and 3 bases at J, with 12 bases in the middle. The CDR3 length is 17 residues. The germline V gene encodes CDR1 LNHNV and CDR2 YYDKDF (reference sequence).

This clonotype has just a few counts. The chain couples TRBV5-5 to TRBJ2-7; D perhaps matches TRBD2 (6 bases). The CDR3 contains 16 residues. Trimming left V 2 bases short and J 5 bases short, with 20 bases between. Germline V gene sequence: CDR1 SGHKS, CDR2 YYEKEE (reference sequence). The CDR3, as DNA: TGTGCCAGCAGCTTTCGGGCGGCTGCGGGGATTGACGAGCAGTACTTC. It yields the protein CASSFRAAAGIDEQYF.

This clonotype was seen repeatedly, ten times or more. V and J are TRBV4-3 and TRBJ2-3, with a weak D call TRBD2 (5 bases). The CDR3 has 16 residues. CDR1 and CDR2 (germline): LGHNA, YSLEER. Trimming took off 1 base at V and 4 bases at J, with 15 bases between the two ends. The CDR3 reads CASSQVPAAFADTQYF. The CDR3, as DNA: TGCGCCAGCAGCCAAGTCCCAGCGGCTTTCGCAGATACGCAGTATTTT.

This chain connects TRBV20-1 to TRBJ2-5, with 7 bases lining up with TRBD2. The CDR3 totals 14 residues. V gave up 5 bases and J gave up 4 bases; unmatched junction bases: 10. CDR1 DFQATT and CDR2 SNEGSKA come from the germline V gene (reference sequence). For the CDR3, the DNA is TGCAGTGCTCCCGGCGGGAGCGCCCCAGAGACCCAGTACTTC. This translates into CSAPGGSAPETQYF.

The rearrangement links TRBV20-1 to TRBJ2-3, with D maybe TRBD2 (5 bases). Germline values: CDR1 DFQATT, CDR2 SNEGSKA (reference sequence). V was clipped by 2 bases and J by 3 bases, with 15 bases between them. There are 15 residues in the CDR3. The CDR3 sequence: CSARFGGSGTDTQYF. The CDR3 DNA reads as TGCAGTGCTAGATTCGGTGGGAGTGGTACAGATACGCAGTATTTT.